The clone carrying this TCR beta chain was counted many times. Antigen specificity is unknown. This entry is derived from a study of Graves' ophthalmopathy and Graves' hyperthyroidism. Study-level results: An approximately 82% specificity and around 89% sensitivity were achieved by a 13-signature model that separated ophthalmopathy from stable hyperthyroidism. As the model predicted ophthalmopathy progression, it achieved a sensitivity of just over 70% and a specificity of about 72%.

Being free of ophthalmopathy for 18 months of follow-up defined stable hyperthyroidism. Establishment of the diagnosis relied upon clinical symptoms, serum thyroxine, TRAb, thyroid ultrasound and orbital computed tomography. Trimming took off 1 base at V and 2 bases at J, with 12 bases between the two ends. There are 16 residues in the CDR3. CDR1 and CDR2 from the germline V gene are LNHNV and YYDKDF (reference sequence). RNA served as the template for amplifying TCR beta CDR3 regions. HTBI-primed RT-PCR formed the first round, and a multiplex PCR formed the second. From the multiplex PCR reads, TCRdb called clonotypes with MiXCR, one entry per CDR3 protein. The sample shows approximately 380,000 distinct CDR3 sequences, approximately 21% of them seen only once.

Source material: peripheral blood. The chain has TRBV15 and TRBJ2-4; no definite D call. The TCR comes from a woman in her late teens or twenties with stable Graves' hyperthyroidism. The CDR3 reads CATSRGGRDPKNIQYF. The DNA for the CDR3 is TGTGCCACCAGCAGAGGTGGCAGAGACCCCAAAAACATTCAGTACTTC.